These 29 T cell receptor beta chains were sequenced from one sample in a study of T cell repertoires in cytomegalovirus infection. TCRdb re-called the reads through MiXCR, storing one row per CDR3 protein. The repertoire consists of over 300,000 distinct CDR3 sequences, with around 9.5% occurring once and the leading ten covering roughly 4%. Sequenced: PBMCs. The receptors stem from a human donor in good health (CMV status not recorded). Some clones in this sample may be carry-over from other donors' samples.

This clonotype was seen many times. The chain joins TRBV11-2 to TRBJ2-7; D is possibly TRBD2 (5 bases). The CDR3 totals 14 residues. V was clipped by 5 bases and J by 3 bases, with 14 bases between them. The germline CDR1 and CDR2 sequences are SGHAT and FQNNGV. CDR3: CASSRARGNYEQYF. The CDR3 DNA sequence: TGTGCCAGCAGCCGGGCACGGGGTAACTACGAGCAGTACTTC.

This clonotype has at least ten counts. CDR3 coding DNA: TGTGCCAGCAGTTTAGCGCGAAGCAATCAGCCCCAGCATTTT. This sequence encodes CASSLARSNQPQHF. V is TRBV12-3 or TRBV12-4 and J is TRBJ1-5; the D is unclear. Deletions cut 0 bases from V and 1 base from J, with 4 bases between. This CDR3 is built from 14 residues.

This clonotype showed up just a few times. The J gene is TRBJ1-6, the V gene TRBV7-2; tentative D call: TRBD1 (6 bases). V lost 5 bases to trimming and J lost 9 bases, with 23 bases between them. Germline V gives CDR1 SGHTA, CDR2 FQGNSA. There are 17 residues in the CDR3. DNA for the CDR3: TGTGCCAGCAGCCTGGTTCTGGGTGGAAGGGGGGGTTCACCCCTCCACTTT. Translated: CASSLVLGGRGGSPLHF.

This rearrangement joins TRBV28 to TRBJ1-5; D possibly corresponds to TRBD1 (5 bases). CDR3 length: 13 residues. Germline V CDR1 and CDR2: MDHEN, SYDVKM. V was pared by 4 bases and J by 11 bases, with 15 bases between. The CDR3 is CASSWDGARAQHF. The CDR3 DNA sequence: TGTGCCAGCAGTTGGGACGGAGCCAGAGCCCAGCATTTT.

In its sample, this clonotype was seen many times. The chain is built from TRBV7-6 and TRBJ1-2, with D perhaps TRBD1 (6 bases). Per germline, CDR1 SGHVS and CDR2 FNYEAQ. V shed 3 bases and J shed 2 bases, with 10 bases lying between them. The CDR3 spans 14 residues. CDR3 amino acids: CASSLGAGNYGYTF. In nucleotides, the CDR3 is TGTGCCAGCAGCTTGGGGGCGGGGAACTATGGCTACACCTTC.

In this sample, this clonotype turned up many times. This chain joins TRBV7-8 and TRBJ2-3; D might be TRBD1 (5 bases). This CDR3 contains 15 residues. Germline values: CDR1 SGHVS, CDR2 FQNEAQ. V was trimmed by 1 base and J by 2 bases, leaving 10 bases between them. This CDR3 reads CASSLGTPNTDTQYF. The CDR3 bases are TGTGCCAGCAGCTTAGGGACACCAAACACAGATACGCAGTATTTT.

In its sample, this clonotype was seen many times. The V and J genes are TRBV7-6 and TRBJ2-1; D ambiguous. This CDR3 comprises 14 residues. Trimming cost V 0 bases and J 8 bases, with 11 bases left between them. Germline CDR1 reads SGHVS; CDR2 reads FNYEAQ. The CDR3 DNA follows: TGTGCCAGCAGCTTAGCGGAACACTTGCATGAGCAGTTCTTC. Translated: CASSLAEHLHEQFF.

The genes are TRBV30 and TRBJ2-5, with D possibly TRBD2 on 6 matching bases. This CDR3 is 15 amino acids long. V was pared by 4 bases and J by 5 bases, with 20 bases between. Germline assignment: CDR1 GTSNPN and CDR2 SVGIG (reference sequence). CDR3 bases: TGTGCCTGGAAAACCGGGACTTTAAGGGCGGAGACCCAGTACTTC. It translates to CAWKTGTLRAETQYF.

A few counts support this clonotype. V and J are TRBV7-6 and TRBJ2-3; 11 nucleotides match TRBD1. Trimming took 5 bases from V and 1 from J; bases not matched to a gene: 8. From germline, CDR1 is SGHVS and CDR2 FNYEAQ. The CDR3 has 17 residues. As DNA, the CDR3 is TGTGCCAGCAGCGAAAGGACAGGGGGCTATGGCACAGATACGCAGTATTTT. Translated: CASSERTGGYGTDTQYF.

This clonotype was detected ten times or more. V usage is TRBV7-9 and J usage is TRBJ2-7; 9 bases are shared with TRBD1. V shed 4 bases, J shed 1 base, and the junction held 8 bases outside the gene matches. Germline V CDR1 and CDR2: SEHNR, FQNEAQ (reference sequence). The CDR3 extends over 16 amino acids. The CDR3 loop reads CASSSPTGGESYEQYF. CDR3 sequence (DNA): TGTGCCAGCAGCTCCCCGACAGGGGGTGAATCCTACGAGCAGTACTTC. The full variable domain, its missing parts supplied by reference TRBV7-9 and TRBJ2-7, is DTGVSQNPRHKITKRGQNVTFRCDPISEHNRLYWYRQTLGQGPEFLTYFQNEAQLEKSRLLSDRFSAERPKGSFSTLEIQRTEQGDSAMYLCASSSPTGGESYEQYFGPGTRLTVT.

This clonotype was picked up many times. The chain employs TRBV6-1 and TRBJ2-3; possibly TRBD2 for D (6 bases). There are 15 residues in the CDR3. The V gene's germline CDR1 is MNHNS and CDR2 SASEGT. V was trimmed by 2 bases and J by 2 bases, leaving 11 bases between them. Here the CDR3 reads CASSELSRDTDTQYF. CDR3 DNA sequence: TGTGCCAGCAGTGAACTGTCGCGGGACACAGATACGCAGTATTTT.

This clonotype was seen a few times. V gene TRBV5-8 combines with J gene TRBJ2-5; possible D gene TRBD2, 7 bases. CDR1 SGHTS and CDR2 YDEGEE come from the germline V gene. The CDR3 is made up of 15 amino acids. Trimming took off 4 bases at V and 2 bases at J, with 15 bases between the two ends. The DNA for the CDR3 is TGTGCCAGCAGCCCAAGGGGGGGAATGCAAGAGACCCAGTACTTC. Translating it yields CASSPRGGMQETQYF. Drawing the rest from reference TRBV5-8 and TRBJ2-5, the complete variable domain is EAGVTQSPTHLIKTRGQQATLRCSPISGHTSVYWYQQALGLGLQFLLWYDEGEERNRGNFPPRFSGRQFPNYSSELNVNALELEDSALYLCASSPRGGMQETQYFGPGTRLLVL.

In this sample, this clonotype turned up a few times. This chain links TRBV7-2 with TRBJ1-1; D gene unclear. The V gene lost 4 bases and the J gene lost 1 base, with 16 bases spanning the gap. There are 16 residues in the CDR3. The germline V gene has CDR1 SGHTA and CDR2 FQGNSA. This CDR3 is CASSSGGPWRNTEAFF. DNA of the CDR3: TGTGCCAGCAGCTCAGGCGGACCCTGGAGGAACACTGAAGCTTTCTTT.

This clonotype was picked up a small number of times. The chain recombines TRBV19 with TRBJ2-1; a weak D match, TRBD2 (7 bases). The CDR3 consists of 13 residues. Trimming removed 6 bases from V and 8 bases from J, with 14 bases in between. CDR1 and CDR2 from the germline V gene are LNHDA and SQIVND (reference sequence). This CDR3 is CASRPQGGDEQFF. For the CDR3, the DNA is TGTGCCAGTAGACCACAGGGAGGGGATGAGCAGTTCTTC.

This clonotype was observed a few times. The chain couples TRBV6-5 to TRBJ2-6; D possibly corresponds to TRBD1 (5 bases). CDR1 and CDR2 from the germline V gene are MNHEY and SVGAGI. This CDR3 is 15 amino acids long. Trimming cost V 4 bases and J 2 bases, with 9 bases left between them. CDR3 amino acids: CASSLSGTGANVLTF. CDR3 coding DNA: TGTGCCAGCAGTTTATCAGGGACTGGGGCCAACGTCCTGACTTTC.

This clonotype was counted at least ten times. The genes are TRBV7-7 and TRBJ2-1; TRBD2 matches at 16 bases. Germline CDR1 is SSHAT and CDR2 is FNYEAQ (reference sequence). The CDR3 extends over 20 amino acids. With V trimmed by 1 base and J by 6 bases, 12 bases remained unmatched. The CDR3 DNA reads as TGTGCCAGCAGCTTAGAAATCGGGACTAGCGGGAGGGCAGGGGGCAATGAGCAGTTCTTC. Protein product: CASSLEIGTSGRAGGNEQFF.

This sequence joins TRBV7-6 and TRBJ1-1; D ambiguous. V lost 1 base and J 0 bases, leaving 12 bases between the germline ends. Germline CDR1 reads SGHVS; CDR2 reads FNYEAQ. CDR3 length equals 16 residues. DNA of the CDR3: TGTGCCAGCAGCTTAGAGCCAAGAGGTATGAACACTGAAGCTTTCTTT. Amino acids: CASSLEPRGMNTEAFF.

This chain links TRBV2 with TRBJ1-6; possible D gene TRBD1, 5 bases. Germline V gene data show CDR1 as SNHLY and CDR2 as FYNNEI. The germline V and J ends were trimmed by 6 bases and 3 bases, with 12 bases remaining between them. The CDR3 loop spans 15 amino acids. In DNA form, the CDR3 reads TGTGCCAGCAGGGCCTGGGACGGCTATAATTCACCCCTCCACTTT. As protein: CASRAWDGYNSPLHF.

This clonotype has ten or more counts. V is TRBV7-2 and J is TRBJ2-1; 16 nucleotides align to TRBD2. V gave up 1 base and J gave up 6 bases; unmatched junction bases: 3. The CDR3 runs 17 residues. Germline V lookup: CDR1 SGHTA, CDR2 FQGNSA. DNA for the CDR3: TGTGCCAGCAGCTTAGGGGGGACTAGCGGGGGGGCCAATGAGCAGTTCTTC. It codes for CASSLGGTSGGANEQFF.

This sequence joins TRBV7-2 and TRBJ2-5, with 8 bases that match TRBD1. J lost 4 bases, V lost 5 bases, and 12 bases had no gene match. This CDR3 has 16 amino acids. CDR1 SGHTA and CDR2 FQGNSA come from the germline V gene. CDR3 loop: CASSVPTGAERETQYF. The DNA for the CDR3 is TGTGCCAGCAGCGTGCCGACAGGGGCTGAACGAGAGACCCAGTACTTC.

This clonotype has ten or more counts. The chain couples TRBV11-2 to TRBJ2-1; 7 nucleotides line up with TRBD2. After removal of 3 bases from V and 6 bases from J, the junction contained 5 bases not matched to a gene. CDR3 length: 14 residues. Germline CDR1 and CDR2: SGHAT and FQNNGV. The CDR3 nucleotides read TGTGCCAGCAGCTTCTCGGGAGGTGGCAATGAGCAGTTCTTC. It codes for CASSFSGGGNEQFF.

The chain links TRBV12-3 or TRBV12-4 to TRBJ2-2, with 9 bases identical to TRBD2. V lost 6 bases, J lost 7 bases, and 15 bases stayed unmatched. The CDR3 loop spans 17 amino acids. CDR3 residues: CASSLRGGGAQGGELFF. CDR3 DNA: TGTGCCAGCAGCCTTCGGGGCGGGGGGGCCCAAGGCGGGGAGCTGTTTTTT.

This clonotype was detected many times. This rearrangement joins TRBV4-3 to TRBJ2-5; D is unresolved. The CDR3 extends over 13 amino acids. Germline CDR1 reads LGHNA; CDR2 reads YSLEER. The V end lost 1 base, the J end lost 5 bases, and 8 bases lay between the germline ends. CDR3 sequence: CASSQGRVETQYF. The CDR3 DNA is TGCGCCAGCAGCCAAGGCCGAGTGGAGACCCAGTACTTC.

This clonotype was found many times. The V gene is TRBV7-9, the J gene TRBJ2-7, with D possibly being TRBD1 or TRBD2 (7 bases each). This CDR3 spans 16 amino acids. The V gene lost 4 bases and the J gene lost 5 bases, with 21 bases spanning the gap. Germline V lookup: CDR1 SEHNR, CDR2 FQNEAQ (reference sequence). The CDR3: CASSWGGGSLGNEQYF. The CDR3, as DNA: TGTGCCAGCAGCTGGGGAGGGGGCAGCCTGGGGAACGAGCAGTACTTC.

Ten or more counts support this clonotype. The chain combines TRBV7-2 with TRBJ2-2; D assignment may be TRBD1 or TRBD2 (5 bases each). This CDR3 has 16 residues. V gave up 2 bases and J gave up 0 bases, with 10 bases separating them. The germline V gene encodes CDR1 SGHTA and CDR2 FQGNSA. In nucleotides, the CDR3 is TGTGCCAGCAGCTTATTGGGACCTACGAACACCGGGGAGCTGTTTTTT. Its protein is CASSLLGPTNTGELFF.

The chain recombines TRBV4-1 with TRBJ2-7; D may be TRBD2 (5 bases). The V end lost 0 bases, the J end lost 0 bases, and 9 bases lay between the germline ends. Looked up from germline, CDR1 is MGHRA and CDR2 is YSYEKL. The CDR3 has 15 residues. Written as DNA, the CDR3 is TGCGCCAGCAGCCAAGATACGGGGAGCTCCTACGAGCAGTACTTC. It yields the protein CASSQDTGSSYEQYF.

This clonotype came up a few times. J is TRBJ2-1 and V is TRBV28; D not resolved. CDR3 length equals 14 residues. Germline V gives CDR1 MDHEN, CDR2 SYDVKM. V dropped 11 bases and J dropped 0 bases, with 14 bases sitting between them. Written as DNA, the CDR3 is TGTGCCGCAAAAGGAATTAGCTCCTACAATGAGCAGTTCTTC. The encoded protein is CAAKGISSYNEQFF.

This clonotype was seen at least ten times. The rearrangement links TRBV4-1 to TRBJ2-3, with D unresolved. CDR1 and CDR2 from the germline V gene are MGHRA and YSYEKL. The ends were cut back, 2 bases at V and 6 bases at J, with 9 bases in the middle. The CDR3 runs to 13 residues. The CDR3 is CASSQYSQDTQYF. The CDR3 DNA follows: TGCGCCAGCAGCCAATATTCACAGGATACGCAGTATTTT.

The rearrangement uses TRBV4-3 and TRBJ1-6, with a tentative D call TRBD1 (5 bases). Germline-derived CDR1 and CDR2 are LGHNA and YSLEER. The germline V and J ends were trimmed by 0 bases and 14 bases, with 11 bases remaining between them. The CDR3 is made up of 13 amino acids. The CDR3 DNA reads as TGCGCCAGCAGCCAAGAGGCGGGGACTTCCCTCCACTTT. It specifies CASSQEAGTSLHF.